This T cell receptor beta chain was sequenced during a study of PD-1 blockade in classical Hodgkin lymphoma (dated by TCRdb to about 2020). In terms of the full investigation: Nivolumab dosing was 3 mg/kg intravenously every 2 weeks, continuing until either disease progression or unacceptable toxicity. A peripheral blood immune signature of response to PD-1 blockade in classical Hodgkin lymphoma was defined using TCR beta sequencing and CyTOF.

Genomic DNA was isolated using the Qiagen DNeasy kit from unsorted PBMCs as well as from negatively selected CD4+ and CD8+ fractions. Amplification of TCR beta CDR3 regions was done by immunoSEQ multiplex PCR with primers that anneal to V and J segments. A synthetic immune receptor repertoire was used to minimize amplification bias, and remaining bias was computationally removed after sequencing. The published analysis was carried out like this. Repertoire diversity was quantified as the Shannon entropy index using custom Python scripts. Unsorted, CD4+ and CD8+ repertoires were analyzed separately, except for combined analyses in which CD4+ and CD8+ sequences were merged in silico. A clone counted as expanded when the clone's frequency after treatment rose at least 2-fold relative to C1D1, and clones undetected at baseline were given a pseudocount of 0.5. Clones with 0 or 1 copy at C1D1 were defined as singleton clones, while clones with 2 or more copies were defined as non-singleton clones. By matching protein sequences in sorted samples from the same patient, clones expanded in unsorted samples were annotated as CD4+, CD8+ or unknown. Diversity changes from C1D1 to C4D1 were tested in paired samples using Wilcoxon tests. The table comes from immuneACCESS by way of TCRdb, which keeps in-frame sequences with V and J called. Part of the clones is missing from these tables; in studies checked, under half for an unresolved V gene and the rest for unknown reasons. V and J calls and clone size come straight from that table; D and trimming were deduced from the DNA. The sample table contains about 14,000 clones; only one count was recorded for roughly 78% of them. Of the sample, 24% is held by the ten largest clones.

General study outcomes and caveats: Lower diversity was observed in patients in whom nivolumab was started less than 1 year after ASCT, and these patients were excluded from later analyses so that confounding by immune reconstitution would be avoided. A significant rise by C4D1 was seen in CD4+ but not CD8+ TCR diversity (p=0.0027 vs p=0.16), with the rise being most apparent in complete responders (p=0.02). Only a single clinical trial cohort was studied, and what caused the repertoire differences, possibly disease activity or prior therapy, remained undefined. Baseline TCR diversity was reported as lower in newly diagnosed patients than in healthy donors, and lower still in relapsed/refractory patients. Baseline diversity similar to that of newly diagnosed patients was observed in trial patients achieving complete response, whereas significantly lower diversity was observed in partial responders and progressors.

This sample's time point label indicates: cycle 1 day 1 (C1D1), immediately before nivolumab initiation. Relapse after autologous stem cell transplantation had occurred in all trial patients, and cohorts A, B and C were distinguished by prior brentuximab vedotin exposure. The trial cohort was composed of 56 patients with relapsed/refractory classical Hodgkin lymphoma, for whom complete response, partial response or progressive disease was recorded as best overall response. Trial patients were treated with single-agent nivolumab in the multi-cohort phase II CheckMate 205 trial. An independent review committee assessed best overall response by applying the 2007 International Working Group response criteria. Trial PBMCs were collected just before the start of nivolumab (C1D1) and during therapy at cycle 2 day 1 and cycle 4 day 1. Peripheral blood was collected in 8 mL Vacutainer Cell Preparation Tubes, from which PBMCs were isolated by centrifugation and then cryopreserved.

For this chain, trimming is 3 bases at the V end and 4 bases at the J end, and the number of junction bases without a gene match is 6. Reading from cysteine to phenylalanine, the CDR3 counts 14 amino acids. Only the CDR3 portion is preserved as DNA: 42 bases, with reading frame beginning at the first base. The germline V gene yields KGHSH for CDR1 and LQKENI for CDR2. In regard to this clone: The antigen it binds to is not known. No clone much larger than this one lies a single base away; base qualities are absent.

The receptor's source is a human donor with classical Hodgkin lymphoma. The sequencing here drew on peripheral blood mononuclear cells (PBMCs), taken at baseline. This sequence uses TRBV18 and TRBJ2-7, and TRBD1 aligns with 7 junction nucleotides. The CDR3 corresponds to CASSPQTGRYEQYF. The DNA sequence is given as TGTGCCAGCTCACCCCAGACAGGGCGGTACGAGCAGTACTTC. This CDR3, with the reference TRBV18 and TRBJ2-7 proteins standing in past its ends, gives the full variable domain NAGVMQNPRHLVRRRGQEARLRCSPMKGHSHVYWYRQLPEEGLKFMVYLQKENIIDESGMPKERFSAEFPKEGPSILRIQQVVRGDSAAYFCASSPQTGRYEQYFGPGTRLTVT.